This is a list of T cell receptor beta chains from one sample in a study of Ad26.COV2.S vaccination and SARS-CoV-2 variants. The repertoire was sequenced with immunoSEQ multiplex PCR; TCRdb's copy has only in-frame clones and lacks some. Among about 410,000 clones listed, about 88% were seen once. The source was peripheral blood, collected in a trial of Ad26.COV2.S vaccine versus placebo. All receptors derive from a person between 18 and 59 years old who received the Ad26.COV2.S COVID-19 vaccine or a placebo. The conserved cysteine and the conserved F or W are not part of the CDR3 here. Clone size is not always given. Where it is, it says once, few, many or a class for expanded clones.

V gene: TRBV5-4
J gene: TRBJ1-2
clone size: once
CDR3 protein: ASSGTGQGNYGYT

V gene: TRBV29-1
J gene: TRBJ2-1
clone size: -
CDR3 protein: SADKVGGGNEQF

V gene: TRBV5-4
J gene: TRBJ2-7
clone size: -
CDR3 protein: ASSLFGAPSGEQY

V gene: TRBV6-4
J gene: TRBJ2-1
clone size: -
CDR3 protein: ASSDRGPSSSEQF

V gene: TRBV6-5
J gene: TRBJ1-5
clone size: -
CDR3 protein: ASSYPGQGVQPQH

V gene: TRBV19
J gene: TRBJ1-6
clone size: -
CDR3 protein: ASSKGTGSNNSPLH

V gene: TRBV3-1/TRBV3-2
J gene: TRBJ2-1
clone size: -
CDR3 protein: ASSQLVNEQF

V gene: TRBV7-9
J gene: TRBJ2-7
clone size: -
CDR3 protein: ASSLPVRYEQY

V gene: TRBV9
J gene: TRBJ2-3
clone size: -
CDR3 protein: ASSVGSGADTQY

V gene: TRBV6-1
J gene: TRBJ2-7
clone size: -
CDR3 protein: ASSEYGRGGEQY

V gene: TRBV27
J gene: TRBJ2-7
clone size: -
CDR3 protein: ASSRPGGEQY

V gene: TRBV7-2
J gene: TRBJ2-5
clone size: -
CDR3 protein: ASSSQGTPQETQY

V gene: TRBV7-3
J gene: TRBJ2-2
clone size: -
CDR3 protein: ASSLMPSGLAGAGELF

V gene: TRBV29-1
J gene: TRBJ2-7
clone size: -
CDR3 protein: SVGTGPYEQY

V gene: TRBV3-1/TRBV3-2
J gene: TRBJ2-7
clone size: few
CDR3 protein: ASSSGTSGRVQY

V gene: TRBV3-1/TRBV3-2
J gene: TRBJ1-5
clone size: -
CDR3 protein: ASSQDFGQANQPQH

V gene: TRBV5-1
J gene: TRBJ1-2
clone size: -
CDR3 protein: ASSRGTGDFYGYT

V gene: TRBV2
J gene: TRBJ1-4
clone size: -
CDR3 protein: ASSDDSGVSTGKLF